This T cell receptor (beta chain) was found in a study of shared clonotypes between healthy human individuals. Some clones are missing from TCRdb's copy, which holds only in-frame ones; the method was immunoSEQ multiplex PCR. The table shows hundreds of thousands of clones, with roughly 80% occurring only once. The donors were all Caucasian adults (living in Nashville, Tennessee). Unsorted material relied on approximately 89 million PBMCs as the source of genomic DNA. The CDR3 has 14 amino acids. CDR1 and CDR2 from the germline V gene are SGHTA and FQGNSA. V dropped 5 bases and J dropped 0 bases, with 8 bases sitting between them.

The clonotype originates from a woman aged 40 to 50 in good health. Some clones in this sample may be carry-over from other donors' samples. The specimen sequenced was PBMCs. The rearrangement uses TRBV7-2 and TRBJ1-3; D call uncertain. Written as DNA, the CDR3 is TGTGCCAGCAGCCCAGGCTACTCTGGAAACACCATATATTTT. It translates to CASSPGYSGNTIYF.